These 18 T cell receptor beta chains came from one sample sequenced in a study of CD8 T cells in ankylosing spondylitis. TCRdb passed the 5' RACE reads through MiXCR, listing each CDR3 protein once. The sample contains 200,000 to 300,000 distinct CDR3 sequences, 7% to 10% of which appear only once. The sequencing sample was made of blood, either unsorted or a sorted T cell fraction (not recorded which). Source of these receptors: a female donor with ankylosing spondylitis or in good health (not recorded which).

Many counts were recorded for this clonotype. The V gene is TRBV5-1, the J gene TRBJ2-1, with D perhaps matching TRBD2 (6 bases). Germline V CDR1 and CDR2: SGHRS, YFSETQ. V lost 6 bases and J 10 bases, leaving 20 bases between the germline ends. The CDR3 has 14 amino acids. CDR3 loop: CASTERAQGGEQFF. The CDR3, as DNA: TGCGCCAGCACCGAGCGGGCTCAAGGCGGGGAGCAGTTCTTC. Looking up the rest from reference TRBV5-1 and TRBJ2-1 gives the full variable domain: KAGVTQTPRYLIKTRGQQVTLSCSPISGHRSVSWYQQTPGQGLQFLFEYFSETQRNKGNFPGRFSGRQFSNSRSEMNVSTLELGDSALYLCASTERAQGGEQFFGPGTRLTVL.

This clonotype appeared many times. The rearrangement joins TRBV5-1 to TRBJ2-3; no definite D call. Germline CDR1 and CDR2: SGHRS and YFSETQ. This CDR3 is 14 amino acids long. Trimming cost V 1 base and J 3 bases, with 9 bases left between them. The CDR3 bases are TGCGCCAGCAGCTTGAGAGTGGGGACAGATACGCAGTATTTT. Amino acid sequence: CASSLRVGTDTQYF.

This clonotype was seen a single time. A junction end diverges from the germline sequence, so it may reflect a read error. The chain has TRBV6-5 and TRBJ1-1; D perhaps matches TRBD1 (5 bases). Germline loops: CDR1 MNHEY, CDR2 SVGAGI. This CDR3 has 14 amino acids. The CDR3 here is CTSSYRGMNTEAFF. The CDR3 DNA is TGTACCAGCAGTTATAGGGGAATGAACACTGAAGCTTTCTTT.

This clonotype occurred many times. This sequence joins TRBV6-5 and TRBJ1-3, with a tentative D call TRBD1 (6 bases). Looked up from germline, CDR1 is MNHEY and CDR2 is SVGAGI. The V end was cut by 1 base, the J end by 3 bases, with 16 bases between. The CDR3 consists of 17 residues. CDR3 nucleotides: TGTGCCAGCAGTTACTTCCCCCAGGGGCGAGGTGGAAACACCATATATTTT. Translating it yields CASSYFPQGRGGNTIYF.

The chain recombines TRBV6-2 or TRBV6-3 with TRBJ2-3; 10 bases match TRBD2. The V and J ends lost 7 bases and 1 base, in that order; junction bases with no gene match: 2. This CDR3 spans 14 amino acids. CDR1 and CDR2 from the germline V gene are MNHEY and SVGEGT. This CDR3 is CASTLAGGTDTQYF. The CDR3, as DNA: TGTGCCAGCACTCTAGCGGGAGGCACAGATACGCAGTATTTT.

In its sample, this clonotype was seen a few times. The chain uses TRBV18 and TRBJ2-1; 7 bases agree with TRBD1. Per germline, CDR1 KGHSH and CDR2 LQKENI. The CDR3 length is 12 residues. Losses at the gene ends were 6 bases for V and 10 bases for J; bases not matched to a gene: 6. Written as DNA, the CDR3 is TGTGCCAGCTCCCCCACAGGGGCCGAGCAGTTCTTC. Encoded protein: CASSPTGAEQFF.

This clonotype was found a few times. The CDR3 is CASSTGLASGTDTQYF. The CDR3 nucleotides are TGTGCCAGTAGTACGGGGCTGGCTAGCGGCACAGATACGCAGTATTTT. V is TRBV19 and J is TRBJ2-3, with a possible D match to TRBD2 (6 bases). The V gene lost 4 bases and the J gene lost 1 base, with 15 bases spanning the gap. CDR1 and CDR2 (germline): LNHDA, SQIVND (reference sequence). This CDR3 contains 16 residues.

This clonotype was found many times. V is TRBV4-2 and J is TRBJ2-7, with 8 bases that match TRBD1. The CDR3 runs 16 residues. Germline values: CDR1 LGHNA, CDR2 YNFKEQ. V was clipped by 1 base and J by 4 bases; unmatched bases: 9. CDR3 sequence: CASSQAHGQGPYEQYF. The CDR3 region has the DNA TGTGCCAGCAGCCAAGCTCACGGACAGGGACCATACGAGCAGTACTTC.

This clonotype was counted at least ten times. CDR3 sequence (DNA): TGCAGTGCTAGACGGGGCGGCTCCTACGAGCAGTACTTC. Translating it yields CSARRGGSYEQYF. The chain combines TRBV20-1 with TRBJ2-7; D assignment may be TRBD1 or TRBD2 (5 bases each). Looked up from germline, CDR1 is DFQATT and CDR2 is SNEGSKA (reference sequence). V lost 2 bases and J 0 bases, leaving 8 bases between the germline ends. The length of the CDR3 is 13 residues.

In this sample, this clonotype turned up a few times. The chain carries TRBV5-4 and TRBJ2-5; D is undetermined. The CDR3 sequence is 14 residues long. Between the trimmed V and J ends, which lost 2 bases and 5 bases, there was a span of 13 bases. Germline CDR1 is SGHNT and CDR2 is YYREEE (reference sequence). The CDR3 region has the DNA TGTGCCAGCAGCTTTACTGGGCAAGGCGAGACCCAGTACTTC. Translated: CASSFTGQGETQYF.

This clonotype was picked up a small number of times. This chain joins TRBV2 and TRBJ2-1; D uncertain. With 6 bases removed from V and 0 bases from J, the gap between germline ends came to 24 bases. The CDR3 spans 19 residues. Germline V gene sequence: CDR1 SNHLY, CDR2 FYNNEI. Written as DNA, the CDR3 is TGTGCCAGCAGCTTGAGATTATCATCGTACCAAAGCTCCTACAATGAGCAGTTCTTC. Translation: CASSLRLSSYQSSYNEQFF.

This clonotype was counted at least ten times. The rearrangement uses TRBV10-3 and TRBJ2-3; no reliable D call. The V and J ends lost 0 bases and 4 bases respectively, with 14 bases between them. Germline-derived CDR1 and CDR2 are ENHRY and SYGVKD. This CDR3 contains 16 residues. The DNA for the CDR3 is TGTGCCATCAGTGAGTCGAGAAGGGAAGGCCCAGATACGCAGTATTTT. As protein: CAISESRREGPDTQYF.

There are many counts of this clonotype. The CDR3 nucleotides are TGTGCCAGCAGCTCCCGCGACTTTATTCAGCCCCAGCATTTT. Residues: CASSSRDFIQPQHF. The chain links TRBV5-8 to TRBJ1-5, with unresolved D. V was trimmed by 3 bases and J by 6 bases, leaving 13 bases between them. Germline V gene sequence: CDR1 SGHTS, CDR2 YDEGEE. This CDR3 is 14 amino acids long.

This clonotype was counted many times. The chain combines TRBV19 with TRBJ1-3; no reliable D call. The CDR3 runs 15 residues. Germline V gives CDR1 LNHDA, CDR2 SQIVND (reference sequence). Trimming removed 6 bases from V and 0 bases from J, with 12 bases in between. The CDR3 protein is CASSPRDLSGNTIYF. CDR3 nucleotides: TGTGCCAGTAGCCCCCGGGATCTCTCTGGAAACACCATATATTTT. The entire variable domain, with the rest obtained from reference TRBV19 and TRBJ1-3, is as follows: DGGITQSPKYLFRKEGQNVTLSCEQNLNHDAMYWYRQDPGQGLRLIYYSQIVNDFQKGDIAEGYSVSREKKESFPLTVTSAQKNPTAFYLCASSPRDLSGNTIYFGEGSWLTVV.

This clonotype was counted at least ten times. The chain links TRBV12-3 or TRBV12-4 to TRBJ2-2, with a possible D match to TRBD2 (6 bases). This CDR3 comprises 20 residues. V was clipped by 2 bases and J by 6 bases, with 28 bases between them. The CDR3 here is CASSLPYWEEGVRVPGELFF. CDR3 sequence (DNA): TGTGCCAGCAGTTTACCCTATTGGGAGGAGGGCGTAAGGGTACCCGGGGAGCTGTTTTTT.

This clonotype was counted many times. The chain joins TRBV12-3 or TRBV12-4 to TRBJ2-7; 10 nucleotides match TRBD1. Losses at the gene ends were 7 bases for V and 6 bases for J; bases not matched to a gene: 9. The CDR3 is made up of 14 amino acids. The CDR3 reads CASTPKTGGPEQYF. The CDR3 DNA sequence: TGTGCCAGCACCCCGAAGACAGGGGGCCCCGAGCAGTACTTC.

This clonotype was observed at least ten times. The gene calls are TRBV20-1 and TRBJ2-3; 9 positions match TRBD2. The J segment lost 1 base and the V segment lost 0 bases, leaving 2 bases of the junction unmatched. Germline CDR1 is DFQATT and CDR2 is SNEGSKA (reference sequence). The CDR3 is 15 amino acids. The CDR3 protein is CSARDVAGGTDTQYF. The DNA of the CDR3 is TGCAGTGCTAGAGATGTAGCGGGAGGCACAGATACGCAGTATTTT.

The sample holds a few counts of this clonotype. The chain joins TRBV7-9 to TRBJ1-2; D call uncertain. The germline V gene encodes CDR1 SEHNR and CDR2 FQNEAQ (reference sequence). Trimming pared 1 base from V and 6 bases from J, leaving 9 bases between. This CDR3 has 13 amino acids. CDR3 residues: CASSLVSRDGYTF. For the CDR3, the DNA is TGTGCCAGCAGCTTAGTCTCGAGGGATGGCTACACCTTC.